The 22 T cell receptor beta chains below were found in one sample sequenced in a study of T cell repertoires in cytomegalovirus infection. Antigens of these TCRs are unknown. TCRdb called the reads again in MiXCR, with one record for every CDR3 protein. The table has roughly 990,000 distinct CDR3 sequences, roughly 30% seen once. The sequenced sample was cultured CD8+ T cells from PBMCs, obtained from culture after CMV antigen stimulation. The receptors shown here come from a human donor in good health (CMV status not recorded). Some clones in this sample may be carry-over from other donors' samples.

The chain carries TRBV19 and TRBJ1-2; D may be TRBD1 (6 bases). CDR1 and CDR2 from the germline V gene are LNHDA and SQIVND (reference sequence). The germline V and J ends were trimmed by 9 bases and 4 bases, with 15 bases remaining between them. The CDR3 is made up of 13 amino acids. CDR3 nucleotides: TGTGCCAGCCACAGGGATTTTACCTATGGCTACACCTTC. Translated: CASHRDFTYGYTF.

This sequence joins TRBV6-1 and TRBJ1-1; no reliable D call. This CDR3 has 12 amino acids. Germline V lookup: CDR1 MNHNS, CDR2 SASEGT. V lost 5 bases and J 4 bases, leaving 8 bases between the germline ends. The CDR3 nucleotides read TGTGCCAGCAGTACAGCCTTCACTGAAGCTTTCTTT. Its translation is CASSTAFTEAFF.

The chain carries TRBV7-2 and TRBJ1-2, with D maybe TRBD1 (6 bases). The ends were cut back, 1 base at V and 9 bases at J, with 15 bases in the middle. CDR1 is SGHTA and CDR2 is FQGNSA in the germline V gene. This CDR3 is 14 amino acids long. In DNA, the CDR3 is TGTGCCAGCAGCTTAGGTCCAGGGGAGCCTAGCTACACCTTC. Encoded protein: CASSLGPGEPSYTF.

CDR3 nucleotides: TGTGCCAGCAGTCACAGGGACTCTGGGGCCAACGTCCTGACTTTC. Its translation is CASSHRDSGANVLTF. The chain joins TRBV7-9 to TRBJ2-6, with TRBD1 as a possible D gene (6 bases). There are 15 residues in the CDR3. Germline-derived CDR1 and CDR2 are SEHNR and FQNEAQ (reference sequence). V lost 6 bases, J lost 0 bases, and 9 bases lay in between.

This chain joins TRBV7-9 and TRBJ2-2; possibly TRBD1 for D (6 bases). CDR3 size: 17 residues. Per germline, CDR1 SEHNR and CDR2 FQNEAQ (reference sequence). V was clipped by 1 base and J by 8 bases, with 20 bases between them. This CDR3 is CASSLDGTGTKDGELFF. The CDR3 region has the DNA TGTGCCAGCAGCTTAGACGGAACGGGGACAAAAGATGGGGAGCTGTTTTTT.

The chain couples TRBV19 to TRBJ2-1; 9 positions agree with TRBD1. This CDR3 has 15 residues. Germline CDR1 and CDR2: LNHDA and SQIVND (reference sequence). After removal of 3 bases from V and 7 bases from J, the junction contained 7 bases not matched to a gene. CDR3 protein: CASSIPGQGINEQFF. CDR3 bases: TGTGCCAGTAGTATTCCGGGACAGGGTATTAATGAGCAGTTCTTC.

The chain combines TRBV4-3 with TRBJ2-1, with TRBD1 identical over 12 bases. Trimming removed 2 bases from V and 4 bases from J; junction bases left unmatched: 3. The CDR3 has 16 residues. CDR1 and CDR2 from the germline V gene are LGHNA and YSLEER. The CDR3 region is CASSQRDRGLYNEQFF. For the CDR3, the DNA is TGCGCCAGCAGCCAAAGGGACAGGGGGCTTTACAATGAGCAGTTCTTC.

The CDR3 sequence is CASSEWGNEQFF. In DNA, the CDR3 is TGTGCCAGCAGCGAATGGGGAAATGAGCAGTTCTTC. The chain joins TRBV9 to TRBJ2-1; no reliable D call. Trimming stripped 3 bases from V and 7 bases from J, with 8 bases between. There are 12 residues in the CDR3. Germline assignment: CDR1 SGDLS and CDR2 YYNGEE.

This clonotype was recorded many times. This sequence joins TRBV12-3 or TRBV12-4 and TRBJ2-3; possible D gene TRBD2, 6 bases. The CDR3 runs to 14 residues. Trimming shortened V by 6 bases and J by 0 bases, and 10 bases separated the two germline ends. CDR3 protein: CASSGTPSTDTQYF. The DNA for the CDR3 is TGTGCCAGCAGCGGGACTCCTAGCACAGATACGCAGTATTTT.

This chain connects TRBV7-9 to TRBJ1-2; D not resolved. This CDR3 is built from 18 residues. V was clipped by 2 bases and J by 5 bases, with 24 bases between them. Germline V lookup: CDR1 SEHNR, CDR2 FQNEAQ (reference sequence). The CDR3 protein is CASSLLVRTAPVLYGYTF. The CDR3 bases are TGTGCCAGCAGCTTATTGGTGCGTACAGCGCCCGTTTTGTATGGCTACACCTTC.

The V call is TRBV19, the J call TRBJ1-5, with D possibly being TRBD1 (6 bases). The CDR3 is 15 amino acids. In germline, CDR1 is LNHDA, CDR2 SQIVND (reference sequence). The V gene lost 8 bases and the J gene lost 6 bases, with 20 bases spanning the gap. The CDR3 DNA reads TGTGCCAGTTCTGGGGACACAGGGCTAGGTCAGCCCCAGCATTTT. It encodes CASSGDTGLGQPQHF.

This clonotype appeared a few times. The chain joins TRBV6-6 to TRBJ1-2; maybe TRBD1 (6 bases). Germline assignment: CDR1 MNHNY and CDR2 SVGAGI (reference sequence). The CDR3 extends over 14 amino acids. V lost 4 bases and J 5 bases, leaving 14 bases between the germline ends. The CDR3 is CASSSDRNSYGYTF. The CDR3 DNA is TGTGCCAGCAGTTCCGACAGGAATTCTTATGGCTACACCTTC.

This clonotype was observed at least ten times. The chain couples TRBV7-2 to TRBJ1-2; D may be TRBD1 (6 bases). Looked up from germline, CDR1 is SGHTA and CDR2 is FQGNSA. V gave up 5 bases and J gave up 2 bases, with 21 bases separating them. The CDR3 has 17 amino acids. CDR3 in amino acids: CASSPSGLGGANYGYTF. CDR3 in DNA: TGTGCCAGCAGCCCCTCTGGGCTAGGGGGGGCGAACTATGGCTACACCTTC.

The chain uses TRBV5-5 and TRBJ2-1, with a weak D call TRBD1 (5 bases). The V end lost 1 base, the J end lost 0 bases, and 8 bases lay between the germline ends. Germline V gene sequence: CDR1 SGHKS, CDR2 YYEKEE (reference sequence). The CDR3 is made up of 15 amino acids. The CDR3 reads CASSLWQGSYNEQFF. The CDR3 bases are TGTGCCAGCAGCTTGTGGCAGGGCTCCTACAATGAGCAGTTCTTC.

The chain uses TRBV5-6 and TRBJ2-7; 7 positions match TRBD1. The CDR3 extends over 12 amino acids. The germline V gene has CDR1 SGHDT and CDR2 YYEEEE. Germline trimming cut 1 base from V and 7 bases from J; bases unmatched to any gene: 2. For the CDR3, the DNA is TGTGCCAGCAGCTTGAACAGGGGTGAGCAGTACGTC. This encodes CASSLNRGEQYV.

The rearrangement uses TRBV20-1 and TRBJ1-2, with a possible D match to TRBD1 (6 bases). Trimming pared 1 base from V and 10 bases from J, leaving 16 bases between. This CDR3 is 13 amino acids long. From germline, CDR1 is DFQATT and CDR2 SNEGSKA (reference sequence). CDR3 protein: CSARGYRVIDYTF. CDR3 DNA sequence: TGCAGTGCTAGAGGGTACAGGGTAATTGACTACACCTTC.

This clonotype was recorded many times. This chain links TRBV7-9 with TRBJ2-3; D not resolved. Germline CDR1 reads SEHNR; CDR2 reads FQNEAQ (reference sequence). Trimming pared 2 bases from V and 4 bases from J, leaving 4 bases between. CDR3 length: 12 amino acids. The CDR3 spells CASSLQADTQYF. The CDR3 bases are TGTGCCAGCAGCTTACAGGCAGATACGCAGTATTTT.

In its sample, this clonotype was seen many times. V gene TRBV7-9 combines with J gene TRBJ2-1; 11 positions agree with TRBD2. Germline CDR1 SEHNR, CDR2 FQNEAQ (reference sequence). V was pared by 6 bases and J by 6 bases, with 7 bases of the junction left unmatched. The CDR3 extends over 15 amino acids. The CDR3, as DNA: TGTGCCAGCAGTTCCCCTAGCGGGGGGACCAATGAGCAGTTCTTC. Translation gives CASSSPSGGTNEQFF.

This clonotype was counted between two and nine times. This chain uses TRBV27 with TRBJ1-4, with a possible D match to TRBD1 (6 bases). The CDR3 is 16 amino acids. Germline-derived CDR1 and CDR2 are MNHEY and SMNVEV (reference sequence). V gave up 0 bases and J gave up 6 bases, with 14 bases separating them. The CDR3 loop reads CASSLSGAFRDEKLFF. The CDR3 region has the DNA TGTGCCAGCAGTTTATCGGGGGCATTCCGCGATGAAAAACTGTTTTTT.

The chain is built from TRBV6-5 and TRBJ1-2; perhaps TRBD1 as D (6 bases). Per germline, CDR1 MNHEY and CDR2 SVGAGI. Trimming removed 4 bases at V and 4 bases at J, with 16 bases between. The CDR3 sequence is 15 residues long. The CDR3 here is CASSWNRAASYGYTF. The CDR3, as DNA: TGTGCCAGCAGTTGGAACAGGGCTGCGTCCTATGGCTACACCTTC.

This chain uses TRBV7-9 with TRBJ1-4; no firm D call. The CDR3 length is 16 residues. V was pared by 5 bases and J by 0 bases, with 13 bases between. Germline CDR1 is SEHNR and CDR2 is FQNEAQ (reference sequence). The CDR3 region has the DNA TGTGCCAGCAGCGGTCGGCGACTCTCAACTAATGAAAAACTGTTTTTT. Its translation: CASSGRRLSTNEKLFF.

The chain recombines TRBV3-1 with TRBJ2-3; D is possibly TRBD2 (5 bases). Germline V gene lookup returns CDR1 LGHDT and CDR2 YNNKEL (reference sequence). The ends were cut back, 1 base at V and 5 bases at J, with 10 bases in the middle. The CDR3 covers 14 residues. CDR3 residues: CASSQVEGIDTQYF. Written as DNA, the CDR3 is TGTGCCAGCAGCCAAGTAGAGGGAATAGATACGCAGTATTTT.